The entry below describes one TCR beta chain. These data originate in a study of blood T cell repertoires in COVID-19. Overall study context: Specimens from acute and convalescent COVID-19 originated in the United States, Italy and Spain. T cells, B-cell-depleted T cells, or PBMCs supplied cDNA or gDNA.

Original analysis: Estimation of nucleated cell counts relied on the amplification of reference gene primers. Profiled with immunoSEQ multiplex PCR; TCRdb holds only in-frame clones, not every one. The DNA was the basis for D and trimming; V, J and clone size are from that table. The table includes 60,000 to 70,000 clones, roughly four fifths detected once. This CDR3 has 12 residues. The V gene's germline CDR1 is SNHLY and CDR2 FYNNEI. V lost 4 bases to trimming and J lost 11 bases, with 14 bases between them. The chain has TRBV2 and TRBJ1-2, with TRBD1 as a possible D gene (5 bases). The sequence derives from a human donor in a cohort sampled during active COVID-19. The material sequenced was peripheral blood. CDR3 coding DNA: TGTGCCAGCAGTGGGGACTCTCTCTCTTACACCTTC. It yields the protein CASSGDSLSYTF. Supplemented by reference TRBV2 and TRBJ1-2, the full variable domain reads EPEVTQTPSHQVTQMGQEVILRCVPISNHLYFYWYRQILGQKVEFLVSFYNNEISEKSEIFDDQFSVERPDGSNFTLKIRSTKLEDSAMYFCASSGDSLSYTFGSGTRLTVV.